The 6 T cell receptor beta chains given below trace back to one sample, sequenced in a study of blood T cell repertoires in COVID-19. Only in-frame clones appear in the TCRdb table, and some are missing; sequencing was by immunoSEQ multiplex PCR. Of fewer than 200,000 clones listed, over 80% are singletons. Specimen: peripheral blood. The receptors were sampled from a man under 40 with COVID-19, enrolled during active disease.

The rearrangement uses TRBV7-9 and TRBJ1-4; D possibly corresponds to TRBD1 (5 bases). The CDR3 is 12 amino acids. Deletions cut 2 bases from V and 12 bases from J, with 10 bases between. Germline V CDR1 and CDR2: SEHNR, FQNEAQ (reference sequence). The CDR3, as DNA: TGTGCCAGCAGCTTACAGGGTCGAGAACTGTTTTTT. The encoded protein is CASSLQGRELFF.

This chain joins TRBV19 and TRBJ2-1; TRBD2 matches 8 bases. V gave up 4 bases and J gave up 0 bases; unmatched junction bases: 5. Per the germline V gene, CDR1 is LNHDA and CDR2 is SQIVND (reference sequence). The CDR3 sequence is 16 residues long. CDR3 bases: TGTGCCAGTAGTAAGACTAGCGCGAGCTCCTACAATGAGCAGTTCTTC. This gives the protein CASSKTSASSYNEQFF.

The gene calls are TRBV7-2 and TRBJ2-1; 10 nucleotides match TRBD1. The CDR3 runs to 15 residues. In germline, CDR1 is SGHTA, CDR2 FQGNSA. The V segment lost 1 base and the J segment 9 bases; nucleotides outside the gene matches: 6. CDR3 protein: CASSLEGQGSREQFF. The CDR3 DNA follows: TGTGCCAGCAGCTTAGAGGGACAGGGGTCCCGTGAGCAGTTCTTC. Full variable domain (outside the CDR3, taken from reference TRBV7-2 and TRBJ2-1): GAGVSQSPSNKVTEKGKDVELRCDPISGHTALYWYRQSLGQGLEFLIYFQGNSAPDKSGLPSDRFSAERTGGSVSTLTIQRTQQEDSAVYLCASSLEGQGSREQFFGPGTRLTVL.

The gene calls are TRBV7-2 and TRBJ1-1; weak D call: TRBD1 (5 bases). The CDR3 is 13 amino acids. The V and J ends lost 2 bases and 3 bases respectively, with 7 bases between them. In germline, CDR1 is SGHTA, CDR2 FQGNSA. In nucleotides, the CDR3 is TGTGCCAGCAGCTTATGGGGGGACACTGAAGCTTTCTTT. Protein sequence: CASSLWGDTEAFF.

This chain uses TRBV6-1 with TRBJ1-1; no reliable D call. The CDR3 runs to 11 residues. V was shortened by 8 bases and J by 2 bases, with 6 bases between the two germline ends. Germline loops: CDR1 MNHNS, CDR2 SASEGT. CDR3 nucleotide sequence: TGTGCCAGCTCCTCCAACACTGAAGCTTTCTTT. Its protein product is CASSSNTEAFF.

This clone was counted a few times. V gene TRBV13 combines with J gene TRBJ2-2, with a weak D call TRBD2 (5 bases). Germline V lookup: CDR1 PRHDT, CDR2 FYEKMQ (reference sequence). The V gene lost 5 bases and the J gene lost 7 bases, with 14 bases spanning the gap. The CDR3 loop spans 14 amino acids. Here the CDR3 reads CASSRRTGIGELFF. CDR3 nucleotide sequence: TGTGCCAGCAGCCGCCGGACTGGGATCGGGGAGCTGTTTTTT.